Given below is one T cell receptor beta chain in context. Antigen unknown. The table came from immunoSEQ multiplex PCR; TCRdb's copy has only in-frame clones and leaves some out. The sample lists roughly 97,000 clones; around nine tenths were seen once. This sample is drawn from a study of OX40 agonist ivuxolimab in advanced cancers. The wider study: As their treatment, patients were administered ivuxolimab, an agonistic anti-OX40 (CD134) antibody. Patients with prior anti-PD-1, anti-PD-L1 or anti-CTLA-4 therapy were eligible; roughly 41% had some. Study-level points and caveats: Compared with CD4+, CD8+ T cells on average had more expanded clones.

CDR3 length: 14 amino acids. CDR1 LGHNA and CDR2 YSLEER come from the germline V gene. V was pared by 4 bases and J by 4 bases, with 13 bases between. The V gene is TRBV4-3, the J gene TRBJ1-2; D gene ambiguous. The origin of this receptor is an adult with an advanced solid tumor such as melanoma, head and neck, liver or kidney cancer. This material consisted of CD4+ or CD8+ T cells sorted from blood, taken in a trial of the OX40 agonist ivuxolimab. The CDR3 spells CASSPTDGLYGYTF. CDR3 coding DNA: TGCGCCAGCAGCCCCACGGACGGCCTCTATGGCTACACCTTC.